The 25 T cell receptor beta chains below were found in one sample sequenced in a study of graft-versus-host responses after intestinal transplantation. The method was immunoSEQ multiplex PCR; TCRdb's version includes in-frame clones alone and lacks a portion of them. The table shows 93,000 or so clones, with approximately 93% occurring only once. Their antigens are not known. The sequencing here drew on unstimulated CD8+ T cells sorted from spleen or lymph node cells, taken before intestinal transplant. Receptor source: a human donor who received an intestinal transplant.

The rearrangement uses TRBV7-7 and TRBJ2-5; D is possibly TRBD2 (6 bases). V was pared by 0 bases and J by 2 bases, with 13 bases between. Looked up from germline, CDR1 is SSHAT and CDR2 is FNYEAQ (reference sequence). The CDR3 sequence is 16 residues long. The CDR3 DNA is TGTGCCAGCAGCTTAGCGGGGCCCGGGACTCAAGAGACCCAGTACTTC. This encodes CASSLAGPGTQETQYF. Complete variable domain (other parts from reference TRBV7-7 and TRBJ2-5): GAGVSQSPRYKVTKRGQDVTLRCDPISSHATLYWYQQALGQGPEFLTYFNYEAQPDKSGLPSDRFSAERPEGSISTLTIQRTEQRDSAMYRCASSLAGPGTQETQYFGPGTRLLVL.

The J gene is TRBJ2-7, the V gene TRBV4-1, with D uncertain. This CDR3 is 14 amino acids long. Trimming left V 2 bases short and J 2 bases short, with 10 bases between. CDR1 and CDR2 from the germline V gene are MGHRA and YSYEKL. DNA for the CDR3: TGCGCCAGCAGCCAATGGGCAGGCACCTACGAGCAGTACTTC. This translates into CASSQWAGTYEQYF.

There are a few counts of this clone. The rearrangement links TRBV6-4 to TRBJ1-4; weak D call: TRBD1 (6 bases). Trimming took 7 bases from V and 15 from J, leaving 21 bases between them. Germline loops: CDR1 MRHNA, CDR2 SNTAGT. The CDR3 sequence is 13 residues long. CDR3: CASKFTGNRDLFF. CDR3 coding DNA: TGTGCCAGCAAGTTTACAGGGAATAGAGATTTGTTTTTT.

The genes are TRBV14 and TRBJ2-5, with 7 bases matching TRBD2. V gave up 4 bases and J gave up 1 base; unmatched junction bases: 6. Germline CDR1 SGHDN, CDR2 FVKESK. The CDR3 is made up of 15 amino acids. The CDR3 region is CASSLVWGGQETQYF. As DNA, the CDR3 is TGTGCCAGCAGCCTTGTATGGGGGGGCCAAGAGACCCAGTACTTC.

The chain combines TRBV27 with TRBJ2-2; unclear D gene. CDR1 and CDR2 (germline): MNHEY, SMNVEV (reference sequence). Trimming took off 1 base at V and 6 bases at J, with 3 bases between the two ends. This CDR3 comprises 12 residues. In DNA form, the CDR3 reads TGTGCCAGCAGTTTATTTGCCGGGGAGCTGTTTTTT. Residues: CASSLFAGELFF.

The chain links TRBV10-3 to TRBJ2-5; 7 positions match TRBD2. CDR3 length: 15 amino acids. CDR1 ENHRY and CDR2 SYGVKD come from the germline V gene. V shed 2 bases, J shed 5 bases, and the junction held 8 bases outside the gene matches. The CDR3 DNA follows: TGTGCCATCAGTGAGAAATGGACTAGAAGTGAGACCCAGTACTTC. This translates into CAISEKWTRSETQYF.

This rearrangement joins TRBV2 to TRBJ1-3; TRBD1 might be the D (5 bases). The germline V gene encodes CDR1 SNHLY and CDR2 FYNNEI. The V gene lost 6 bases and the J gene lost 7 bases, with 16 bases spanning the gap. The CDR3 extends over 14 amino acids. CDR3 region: CASRELMGENTIYF. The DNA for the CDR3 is TGTGCCAGCAGGGAGTTGATGGGGGAGAACACCATATATTTT. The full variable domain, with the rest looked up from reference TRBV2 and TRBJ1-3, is EPEVTQTPSHQVTQMGQEVILRCVPISNHLYFYWYRQILGQKVEFLVSFYNNEISEKSEIFDDQFSVERPDGSNFTLKIRSTKLEDSAMYFCASRELMGENTIYFGEGSWLTVV.

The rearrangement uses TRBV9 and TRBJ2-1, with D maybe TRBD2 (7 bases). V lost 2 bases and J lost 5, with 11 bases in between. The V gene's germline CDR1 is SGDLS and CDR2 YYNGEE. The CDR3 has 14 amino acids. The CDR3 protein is CASSVGGLDNEQFF. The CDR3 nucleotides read TGTGCCAGCAGCGTGGGGGGGCTGGACAATGAGCAGTTCTTC. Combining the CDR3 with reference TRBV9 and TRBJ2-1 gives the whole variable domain DSGVTQTPKHLITATGQRVTLRCSPRSGDLSVYWYQQSLDQGLQFLIQYYNGEERAKGNILERFSAQQFPDLHSELNLSSLELGDSALYFCASSVGGLDNEQFFGPGTRLTVL.

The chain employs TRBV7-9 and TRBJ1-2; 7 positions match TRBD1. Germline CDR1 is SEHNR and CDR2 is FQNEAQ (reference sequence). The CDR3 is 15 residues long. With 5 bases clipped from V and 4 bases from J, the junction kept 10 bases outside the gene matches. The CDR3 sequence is CASSIAGTDSYGYTF. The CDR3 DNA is TGTGCCAGCAGCATCGCCGGGACAGACAGCTATGGCTACACCTTC.

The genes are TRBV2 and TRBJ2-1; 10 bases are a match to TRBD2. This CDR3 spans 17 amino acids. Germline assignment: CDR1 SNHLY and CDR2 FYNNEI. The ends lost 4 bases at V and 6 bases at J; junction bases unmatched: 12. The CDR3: CASSVGSGGYLFNEQFF. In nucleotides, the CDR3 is TGTGCCAGCAGTGTGGGTAGCGGGGGGTACCTTTTCAATGAGCAGTTCTTC. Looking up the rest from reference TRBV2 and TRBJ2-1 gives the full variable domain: EPEVTQTPSHQVTQMGQEVILRCVPISNHLYFYWYRQILGQKVEFLVSFYNNEISEKSEIFDDQFSVERPDGSNFTLKIRSTKLEDSAMYFCASSVGSGGYLFNEQFFGPGTRLTVL.

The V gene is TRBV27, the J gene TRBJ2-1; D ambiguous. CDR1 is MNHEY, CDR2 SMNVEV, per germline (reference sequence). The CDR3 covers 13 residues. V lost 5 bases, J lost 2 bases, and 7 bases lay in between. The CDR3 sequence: CASSLSAYNEQFF. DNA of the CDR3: TGTGCCAGCAGTCTCTCGGCCTACAATGAGCAGTTCTTC.

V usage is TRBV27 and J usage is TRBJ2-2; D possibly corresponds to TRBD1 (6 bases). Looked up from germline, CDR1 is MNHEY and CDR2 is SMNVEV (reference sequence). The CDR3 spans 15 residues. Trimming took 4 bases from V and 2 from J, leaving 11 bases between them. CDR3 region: CASSYWGLNTGELFF. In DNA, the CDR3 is TGTGCCAGCAGTTATTGGGGGCTAAACACCGGGGAGCTGTTTTTT.

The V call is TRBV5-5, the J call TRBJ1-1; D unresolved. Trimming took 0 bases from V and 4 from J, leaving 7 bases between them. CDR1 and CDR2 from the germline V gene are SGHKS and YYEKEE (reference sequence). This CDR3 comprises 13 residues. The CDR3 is CASSLGGVTEAFF. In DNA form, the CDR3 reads TGTGCCAGCAGCTTGGGAGGCGTCACTGAAGCTTTCTTT.

CDR3 DNA sequence: TGTGCCAGCAGTCTGTGGTACAGGGGGGAATCGGCCAATCAGCCCCAGCATTTT. This gives the protein CASSLWYRGESANQPQHF. The chain is built from TRBV5-6 and TRBJ1-5; the match to TRBD1 covers 8 bases. This CDR3 contains 18 residues. The V gene's germline CDR1 is SGHDT and CDR2 YYEEEE. The ends lost 5 bases at V and 3 bases at J; junction bases unmatched: 16.

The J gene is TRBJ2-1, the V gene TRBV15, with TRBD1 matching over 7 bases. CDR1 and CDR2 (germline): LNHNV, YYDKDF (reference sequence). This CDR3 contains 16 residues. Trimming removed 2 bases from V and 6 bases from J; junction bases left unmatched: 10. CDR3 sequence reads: CATSRRQGRHGNEQFF. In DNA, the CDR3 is TGTGCCACCAGCAGAAGACAGGGTCGGCACGGCAATGAGCAGTTCTTC.

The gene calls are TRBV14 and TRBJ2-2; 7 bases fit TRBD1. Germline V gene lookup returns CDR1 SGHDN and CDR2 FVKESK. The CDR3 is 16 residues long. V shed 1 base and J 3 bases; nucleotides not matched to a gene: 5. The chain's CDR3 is CASSQARDRYTGELFF. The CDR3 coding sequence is TGTGCCAGCAGCCAAGCCCGGGACAGATACACCGGGGAGCTGTTTTTT.

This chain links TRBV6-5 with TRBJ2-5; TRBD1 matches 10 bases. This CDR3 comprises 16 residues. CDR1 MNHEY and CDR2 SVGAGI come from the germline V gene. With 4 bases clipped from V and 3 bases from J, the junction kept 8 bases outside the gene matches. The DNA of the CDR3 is TGTGCCAGCAGTTGGACAGGGGGACGGCCTGAAGAGACCCAGTACTTC. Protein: CASSWTGGRPEETQYF.

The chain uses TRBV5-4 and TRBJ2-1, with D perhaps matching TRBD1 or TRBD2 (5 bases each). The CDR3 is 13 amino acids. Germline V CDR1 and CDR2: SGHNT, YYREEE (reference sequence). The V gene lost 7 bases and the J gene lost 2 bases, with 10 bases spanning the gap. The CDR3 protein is CASGTQTYNEQFF. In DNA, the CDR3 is TGTGCCAGCGGGACGCAGACCTACAATGAGCAGTTCTTC.

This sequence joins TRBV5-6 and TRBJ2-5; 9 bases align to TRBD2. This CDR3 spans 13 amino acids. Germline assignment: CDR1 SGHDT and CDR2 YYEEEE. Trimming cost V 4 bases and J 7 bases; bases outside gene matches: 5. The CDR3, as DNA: TGTGCCAGCAGCGCGGGGGGGCCCGGGACCCAGTACTTC. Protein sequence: CASSAGGPGTQYF.

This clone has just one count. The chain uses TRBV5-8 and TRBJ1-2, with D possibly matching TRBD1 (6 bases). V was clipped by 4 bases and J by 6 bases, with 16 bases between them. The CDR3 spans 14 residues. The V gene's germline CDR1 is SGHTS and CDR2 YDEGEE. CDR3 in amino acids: CASSQIGGIHGYTF. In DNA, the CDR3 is TGTGCCAGCAGCCAAATCGGGGGCATCCATGGCTACACCTTC.

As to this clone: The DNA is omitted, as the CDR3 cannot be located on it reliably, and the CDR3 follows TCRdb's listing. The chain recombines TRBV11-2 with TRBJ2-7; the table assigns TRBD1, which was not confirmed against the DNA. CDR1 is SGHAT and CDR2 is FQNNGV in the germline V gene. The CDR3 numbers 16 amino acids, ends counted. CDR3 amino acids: CASSSPFFGQTYEQYF.

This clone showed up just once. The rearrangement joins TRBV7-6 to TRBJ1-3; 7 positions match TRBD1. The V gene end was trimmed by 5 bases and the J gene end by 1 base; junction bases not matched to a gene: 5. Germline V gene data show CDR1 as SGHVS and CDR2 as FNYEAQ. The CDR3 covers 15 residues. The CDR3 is CASSTRGRSGNTIYF. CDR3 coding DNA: TGTGCCAGCAGCACCAGGGGGAGGTCTGGAAACACCATATATTTT.

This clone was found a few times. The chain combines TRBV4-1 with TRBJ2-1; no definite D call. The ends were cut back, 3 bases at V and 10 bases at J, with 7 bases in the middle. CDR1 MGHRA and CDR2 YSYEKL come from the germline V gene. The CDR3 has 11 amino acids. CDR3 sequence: CASSQRMEQFF. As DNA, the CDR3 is TGCGCCAGCAGCCAGCGGATGGAGCAGTTCTTC.

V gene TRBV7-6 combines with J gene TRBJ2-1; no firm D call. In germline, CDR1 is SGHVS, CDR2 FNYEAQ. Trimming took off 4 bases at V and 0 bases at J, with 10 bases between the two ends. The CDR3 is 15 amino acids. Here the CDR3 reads CASSSGPSSYNEQFF. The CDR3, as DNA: TGTGCCAGCAGCTCGGGCCCGAGCTCCTACAATGAGCAGTTCTTC.

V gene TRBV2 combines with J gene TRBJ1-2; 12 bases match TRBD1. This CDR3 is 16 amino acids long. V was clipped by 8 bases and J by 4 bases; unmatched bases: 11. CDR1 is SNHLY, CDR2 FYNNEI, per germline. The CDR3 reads CASLGQGAPGRYGYTF. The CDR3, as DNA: TGTGCCAGCCTGGGACAGGGGGCCCCGGGTCGCTATGGCTACACCTTC. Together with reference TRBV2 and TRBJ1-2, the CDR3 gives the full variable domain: EPEVTQTPSHQVTQMGQEVILRCVPISNHLYFYWYRQILGQKVEFLVSFYNNEISEKSEIFDDQFSVERPDGSNFTLKIRSTKLEDSAMYFCASLGQGAPGRYGYTFGSGTRLTVV.